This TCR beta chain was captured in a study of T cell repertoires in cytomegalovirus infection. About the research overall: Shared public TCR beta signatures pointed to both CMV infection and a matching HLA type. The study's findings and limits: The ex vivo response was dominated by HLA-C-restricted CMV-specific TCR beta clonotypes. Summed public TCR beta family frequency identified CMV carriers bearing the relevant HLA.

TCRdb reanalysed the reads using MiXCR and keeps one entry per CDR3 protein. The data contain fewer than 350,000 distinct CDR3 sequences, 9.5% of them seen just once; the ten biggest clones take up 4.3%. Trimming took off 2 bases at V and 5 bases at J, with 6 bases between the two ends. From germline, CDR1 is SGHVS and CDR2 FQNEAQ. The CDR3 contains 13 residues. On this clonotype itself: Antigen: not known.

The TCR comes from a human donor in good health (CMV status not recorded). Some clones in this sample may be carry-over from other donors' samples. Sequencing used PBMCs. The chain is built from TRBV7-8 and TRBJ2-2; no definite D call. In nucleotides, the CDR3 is TGTGCCAGCAGCTTACGCATGACCGGGGAGCTGTTTTTT. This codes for CASSLRMTGELFF.